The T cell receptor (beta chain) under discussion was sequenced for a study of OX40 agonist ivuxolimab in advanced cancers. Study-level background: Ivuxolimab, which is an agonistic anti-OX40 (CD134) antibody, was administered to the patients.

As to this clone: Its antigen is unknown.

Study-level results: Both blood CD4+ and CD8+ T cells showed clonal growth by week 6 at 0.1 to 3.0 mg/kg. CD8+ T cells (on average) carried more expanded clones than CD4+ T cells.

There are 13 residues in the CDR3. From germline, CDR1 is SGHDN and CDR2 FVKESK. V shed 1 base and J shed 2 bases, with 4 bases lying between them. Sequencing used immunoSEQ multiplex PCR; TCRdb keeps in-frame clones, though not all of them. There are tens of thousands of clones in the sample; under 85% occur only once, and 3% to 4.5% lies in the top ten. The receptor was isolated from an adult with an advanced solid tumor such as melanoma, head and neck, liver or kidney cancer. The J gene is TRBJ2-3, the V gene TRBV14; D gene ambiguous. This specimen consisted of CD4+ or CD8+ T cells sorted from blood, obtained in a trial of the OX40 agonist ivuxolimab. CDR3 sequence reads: CASSQGVTDTQYF. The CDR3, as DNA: TGTGCCAGCAGCCAAGGAGTCACAGATACGCAGTATTTT.